Described below is a single T cell receptor beta chain sequence and its context. Its specificity is unknown. These data belong to a study of vaccination effects on CD4 cells after COVID-19. Study overall: Participants completed two doses of the BNT162b2 or mRNA-1273 vaccine.

TCRdb's table, derived via immunoSEQ multiplex PCR, lists solely in-frame clones and lacks some. The table includes about 24,000 clones, over 60% detected once. Study-wide points: The study had few convalescent patients and no early post-infection timepoints. Marked clonal contraction of both clone types appeared late after vaccination.

Peptide-pool stimulation followed by sequencing identified expanded antigen-specific CD4+ clonotypes in the ViraFEST assay. At the end of less than 12 days of culture, CD4+ T cells were isolated. The vaccine recipients had no prior SARS-CoV-2 infection, with negative nucleocapsid antibodies. IL-2 medium supplanted half the medium on days 3 and 7. This TCR came from a human donor who received a COVID-19 vaccine. Sequencing used CD4+ T cells from PBMCs cultured with HCoV-NL63 spike peptides, obtained before COVID-19 vaccination.

This CDR3 is CASRKEQDINSPLHF. CDR3 coding DNA: TGTGCCAGCAGAAAAGAACAGGACATCAATTCACCCCTCCACTTT. V and J are TRBV27 and TRBJ1-6; possibly TRBD1 for D (5 bases). Germline V gives CDR1 MNHEY, CDR2 SMNVEV (reference sequence). CDR3 size: 15 residues. V lost 6 bases, J lost 7 bases, and 16 bases lay in between.